A selection of T cell receptor beta chains follows, all from one sample in a study of T cell responses to AZD1222 COVID-19 vaccine. Assay used: immunoSEQ multiplex PCR; TCRdb lists only in-frame clones, some missing. The table records 120,000 to 150,000 clones, about 92% of them present only once. The input for sequencing was peripheral blood, taken on day 0 of AZD1222 vaccination. Receptor source: an adult in good health. CDR3s include the opening cysteine and the closing phenylalanine or tryptophan. The order of the fields is J gene, V gene, clone size, D gene, CDR3 protein, CDR3 DNA. A D gene is named only where the DNA matches it firmly. Some rows mark clone size as missing; the rest say once, few, many or name a class of expanded clone.

TRBJ1-1 TRBV5-4 - - CASSLGARGNTEAFF TGTGCCAGCAGCTTGGGGGCCAGGGGGAACACTGAAGCTTTCTTT
TRBJ2-5 TRBV4-3 - TRBD2 CASSQGIAGGSETQYF TGCGCCAGCAGCCAAGGCATAGCGGGGGGTTCAGAGACCCAGTACTTC
TRBJ2-2 TRBV5-6 - TRBD2 CASSSGAGGPDTGELFF TGTGCCAGCAGCTCTGGAGCGGGAGGGCCGGACACCGGGGAGCTGTTTTTT
TRBJ1-4 TRBV4-2 - - CASSPAATNEKLFF TGTGCCAGCAGCCCCGCCGCGACTAATGAAAAACTGTTTTTT
TRBJ1-3 TRBV3-1/TRBV3-2 - - CASSQDAGQSFGNTIYF TGTGCCAGCAGCCAAGATGCAGGGCAGTCCTTTGGAAACACCATATATTTT
TRBJ1-5 TRBV5-6 once - CASSASRYRAEYSNQPQHF TGTGCCAGCAGCGCGAGTCGGTACAGGGCCGAATATAGCAATCAGCCCCAGCATTTT
TRBJ1-2 TRBV27 - - CASSPTVNYGYTF TGTGCCAGCAGTCCGACAGTGAACTATGGCTACACCTTC
TRBJ2-2 TRBV7-9 - TRBD2 CASSSRLAGNTGELFF TGTGCCAGCAGCTCTCGACTAGCGGGGAACACCGGGGAGCTGTTTTTT
TRBJ2-7 TRBV5-8 - TRBD1 CASSLWGRWGQDLEIYEQYF TGTGCCAGCAGCTTGTGGGGGAGGTGGGGACAGGACCTGGAAATCTACGAGCAGTACTTC
TRBJ1-1 TRBV5-1 - TRBD1 CASSLEGQQNTEAFF TGCGCCAGCAGCTTGGAGGGACAGCAGAACACTGAAGCTTTCTTT
TRBJ2-7 TRBV10-2 - - CASRDGTADSYEQYF TGCGCCAGCAGAGACGGGACGGCGGATTCCTACGAGCAGTACTTC
TRBJ2-3 TRBV3-1/TRBV3-2 once TRBD2 CASSRRTSGRVADTQYF TGTGCCAGCAGCCGGAGGACTAGCGGGAGGGTTGCAGATACGCAGTATTTT